These 11 T cell receptor beta chains originate from one sample sequenced in a study of blood T cell repertoires in COVID-19. Produced via immunoSEQ multiplex PCR; TCRdb's table is partial and in-frame only. Found here are about 400,000 clones, roughly nine tenths of them singletons; the top ten hold around 1.2%. The sequencing sample was made of peripheral blood. These receptors originate from a man aged 35 to 55 with acute or convalescent COVID-19.

The V gene is TRBV5-1, the J gene TRBJ2-7, with 7 bases fitting TRBD1. The CDR3 is made up of 14 amino acids. CDR1 and CDR2 from the germline V gene are SGHRS and YFSETQ. Trimming took 4 bases from V and 5 from J; bases not matched to a gene: 9. CDR3: CASSTHTGVNEQYF. Written as DNA, the CDR3 is TGCGCCAGCAGCACTCATACAGGGGTCAACGAGCAGTACTTC.

The chain has TRBV11-2 and TRBJ2-7; unclear D gene. Trimming pared 6 bases from V and 3 bases from J, leaving 9 bases between. CDR1 is SGHAT and CDR2 is FQNNGV in the germline V gene. The CDR3 sequence is 12 residues long. The CDR3 bases are TGTGCCAGCAGTAGACAAGTCTACGAGCAGTACTTC. Its protein product is CASSRQVYEQYF. The full variable domain, completed using reference TRBV11-2 and TRBJ2-7, is EAGVAQSPRYKIIEKRQSVAFWCNPISGHATLYWYQQILGQGPKLLIQFQNNGVVDDSQLPKDRFSAERLKGVDSTLKIQPAKLEDSAVYLCASSRQVYEQYFGPGTRLTVT.

The chain couples TRBV19 to TRBJ2-5; the D is unclear. Germline V gene lookup returns CDR1 LNHDA and CDR2 SQIVND (reference sequence). V shed 7 bases and J shed 5 bases, with 14 bases lying between them. The CDR3 has 13 residues. The CDR3, as DNA: TGTGCCAGTACCCAAGGAGTAGGTGAGACCCAGTACTTC. Its translation is CASTQGVGETQYF.

The gene calls are TRBV12-5 and TRBJ2-3, with D hard to call. The V gene's germline CDR1 is LGHNT and CDR2 FRNRAP. V was clipped by 0 bases and J by 4 bases, with 11 bases between them. The CDR3 is made up of 15 amino acids. The CDR3, as DNA: TGTGCTAGTGGTTTGGTACCGCTAGATCCAGATACGCAGTATTTT. Translating it yields CASGLVPLDPDTQYF.

Concerning this clone itself: One end of the junction fails to match germline, which may point to a read error. This chain links TRBV4-1 with TRBJ2-3; TRBD2 agrees at 10 bases. The CDR3 has 13 amino acids. Per germline, CDR1 MGHRA and CDR2 YSYEKL. In DNA form, the CDR3 reads TGCGCCAGCAGCCAAGAATTAGCGGGGGGCCAAGATTTT. Translation gives CASSQELAGGQDF.

Written as DNA, the CDR3 is TGCGCCAGCTTCGACAGTAGCTCCTACAATGAGCAGTTCTTC. Its translation is CASFDSSSYNEQFF. The chain uses TRBV5-1 and TRBJ2-1; D might be TRBD1 (5 bases). V was cut by 7 bases and J by 0 bases, with 11 bases left in between. The V gene's germline CDR1 is SGHRS and CDR2 YFSETQ. This CDR3 is built from 14 residues. The full variable domain, completed using reference TRBV5-1 and TRBJ2-1, is KAGVTQTPRYLIKTRGQQVTLSCSPISGHRSVSWYQQTPGQGLQFLFEYFSETQRNKGNFPGRFSGRQFSNSRSEMNVSTLELGDSALYLCASFDSSSYNEQFFGPGTRLTVL.

The gene calls are TRBV14 and TRBJ1-2; 8 bases line up with TRBD1. Germline V gives CDR1 SGHDN, CDR2 FVKESK. V shed 5 bases and J 5 bases; nucleotides not matched to a gene: 7. The CDR3 consists of 14 residues. The CDR3 is CASSARQGMYGYTF. DNA for the CDR3: TGTGCCAGCAGCGCCAGACAGGGGATGTATGGCTACACCTTC.

This sequence joins TRBV5-1 and TRBJ1-2, with 7 bases aligning to TRBD1. The germline CDR1 and CDR2 sequences are SGHRS and YFSETQ. With 6 bases clipped from V and 0 bases from J, the junction kept 8 bases outside the gene matches. There are 15 residues in the CDR3. In nucleotides, the CDR3 is TGCGCCAGCAAGACAGGGTCCGAAGCTAACTATGGCTACACCTTC. This encodes CASKTGSEANYGYTF.

This chain links TRBV30 with TRBJ1-5, with D perhaps matching TRBD1 (5 bases). This CDR3 is 13 amino acids long. CDR1 is GTSNPN and CDR2 is SVGIG in the germline V gene (reference sequence). V dropped 1 base and J dropped 5 bases, with 9 bases sitting between them. For the CDR3, the DNA is TGTGCCTGGAGTGCCAGGGATGATCAGCCCCAGCATTTT. Its translation: CAWSARDDQPQHF.

The V call is TRBV7-3, the J call TRBJ2-1; TRBD1 is a possible D gene (8 bases). CDR3 length: 15 residues. Germline loops: CDR1 SGHTA, CDR2 FQGTGA. V dropped 5 bases and J dropped 4 bases, with 15 bases sitting between them. CDR3 amino acids: CASSPTGGDYNEQFF. DNA of the CDR3: TGTGCCAGCAGCCCCACAGGGGGGGATTACAATGAGCAGTTCTTC.

CDR3 coding DNA: TGTGCCAGCATTCGGAGGTCCGGCGGCTATGGCTACACCTTC. Translating it yields CASIRRSGGYGYTF. The chain links TRBV28 to TRBJ1-2; D gene ambiguous. Trimming removed 7 bases from V and 4 bases from J, with 16 bases in between. Germline CDR1 reads MDHEN; CDR2 reads SYDVKM. The CDR3 is 14 amino acids.